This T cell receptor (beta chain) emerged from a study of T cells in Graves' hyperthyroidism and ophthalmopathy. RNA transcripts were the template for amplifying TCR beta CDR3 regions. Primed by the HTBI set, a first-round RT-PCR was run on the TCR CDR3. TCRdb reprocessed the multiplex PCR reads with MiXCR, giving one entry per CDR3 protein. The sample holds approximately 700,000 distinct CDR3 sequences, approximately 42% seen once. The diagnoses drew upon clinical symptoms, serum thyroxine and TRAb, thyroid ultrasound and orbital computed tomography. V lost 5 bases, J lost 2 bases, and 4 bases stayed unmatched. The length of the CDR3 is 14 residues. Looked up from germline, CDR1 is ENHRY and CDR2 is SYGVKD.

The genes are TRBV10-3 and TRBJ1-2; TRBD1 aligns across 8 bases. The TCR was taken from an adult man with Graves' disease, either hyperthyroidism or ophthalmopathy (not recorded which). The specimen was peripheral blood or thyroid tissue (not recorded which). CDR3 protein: CAISPGGRNYGYTF. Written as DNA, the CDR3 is TGTGCCATCAGTCCAGGGGGCCGAAACTATGGCTACACCTTC.